This T cell receptor (beta chain) emerged from a study of blood T cell repertoires in COVID-19. The CDR3 is 14 amino acids. Per the germline V gene, CDR1 is SGHKS and CDR2 is YYEKEE (reference sequence). V was trimmed by 2 bases and J by 7 bases, leaving 13 bases between them. The data were produced by immunoSEQ multiplex PCR, yet TCRdb's version contains in-frame clones alone and is incomplete. The table has about 130,000 clones, 90% seen once. Sequenced sample: peripheral blood. This chain uses TRBV5-5 with TRBJ2-1, with D possibly being TRBD2 (5 bases). The receptor was derived from a man aged 50-60 years with active COVID-19. CDR3 coding DNA: TGTGCCAGCAGCTTACAATCGGGATCAAATGAGCAGTTCTTC. This gives the protein CASSLQSGSNEQFF.